This T cell receptor (beta chain) derives from a study of identical twins. General observations from the study: Insertion counts were lower in abundant cord blood beta clonotypes, a trend that memory repertoires did not show.

Each donor (without exception) was a healthy Caucasian. A single record per CDR3 protein comes from TCRdb applying MiXCR to the 5' RACE reads. The sample lists a few hundred thousand distinct CDR3 sequences; approximately 9.6% were seen once. Germline V CDR1 and CDR2: ENHRY, SYGVKD. This CDR3 has 14 amino acids. V was clipped by 11 bases and J by 1 base, with 18 bases between them. As to this clonotype: Its antigen is undetermined.

The same sample was also used in a study of yellow fever vaccine responses in identical twins.

The chain is built from TRBV10-3 and TRBJ2-7, with D maybe TRBD2 (5 bases). The sequence came from a young woman in good health. Source material: PBMCs. CDR3 residues: CAAQNRTGSYEQYF. CDR3 DNA sequence: TGTGCCGCCCAGAACCGAACGGGGTCCTACGAGCAGTACTTC.